These 20 T cell receptor beta chains were sequenced from one sample in a study of T cell responses to AZD1222 COVID-19 vaccine. TCRdb's copy holds only in-frame clones and misses some; the assay was immunoSEQ multiplex PCR. The sample consists of 100,000 to 150,000 clones, more than 85% of them appearing once. The specimen was peripheral blood, collected on day 0 of AZD1222 vaccination. The receptors originated from an adult in good health.

In this sample, this clone turned up once. The chain joins TRBV5-8 to TRBJ2-3; 9 bases map to TRBD2. The V segment lost 0 bases and the J segment 0 bases; nucleotides outside the gene matches: 5. The CDR3 runs 17 residues. The V gene's germline CDR1 is SGHTS and CDR2 YDEGEE. The CDR3 loop reads CASSLEASGTSTDTQYF. The CDR3 DNA sequence: TGTGCCAGCAGCTTGGAGGCTAGCGGGACTAGCACAGATACGCAGTATTTT. The complete variable domain, with remaining parts taken from reference TRBV5-8 and TRBJ2-3, reads EAGVTQSPTHLIKTRGQQATLRCSPISGHTSVYWYQQALGLGLQFLLWYDEGEERNRGNFPPRFSGRQFPNYSSELNVNALELEDSALYLCASSLEASGTSTDTQYFGPGTRLTVL.

The rearrangement uses TRBV5-6 and TRBJ2-3, with 12 bases lining up with TRBD2. Germline CDR1 SGHDT, CDR2 YYEEEE. The CDR3 runs to 16 residues. The V segment lost 2 bases and the J segment 3 bases; nucleotides outside the gene matches: 4. The CDR3 region has the DNA TGTGCCAGCAGCTTTGTACTAGCGGGGGGTACAGATACGCAGTATTTT. This encodes CASSFVLAGGTDTQYF.

The chain couples TRBV19 to TRBJ1-1, with 7 positions matching TRBD1. The CDR3 is made up of 17 amino acids. After removal of 6 bases from V and 0 bases from J, the junction contained 13 bases not matched to a gene. From germline, CDR1 is LNHDA and CDR2 SQIVND (reference sequence). CDR3 sequence reads: CASRRGAGQSLNTEAFF. For the CDR3, the DNA is TGTGCCAGTAGGAGGGGGGCGGGACAGAGTTTGAACACTGAAGCTTTCTTT.

The CDR3 loop reads CAISDRYNEQFF. The CDR3 nucleotides are TGTGCCATCAGTGACAGGTACAATGAGCAGTTCTTC. The V and J genes are TRBV10-3 and TRBJ2-1, with D unresolved. Per the germline V gene, CDR1 is ENHRY and CDR2 is SYGVKD. This CDR3 is 12 amino acids long. With 3 bases removed from V and 4 bases from J, the gap between germline ends came to 4 bases.

The V gene is TRBV12-3 or TRBV12-4, the J gene TRBJ1-5, with TRBD1 matching over 7 bases. J lost 3 bases, V lost 6 bases, and 2 bases had no gene match. The CDR3 has 13 residues. The CDR3 reads CASSQGVNQPQHF. As DNA, the CDR3 is TGTGCCAGCAGCCAGGGGGTCAATCAGCCCCAGCATTTT.

Of note for this clone: The junction departs from germline at one end; a sequencing error may be responsible. This chain joins TRBV10-3 and TRBJ2-2; tentatively, D is TRBD1 (5 bases). CDR3 size: 15 residues. Germline V gives CDR1 ENHRY, CDR2 SYGVKD. CDR3 sequence: CAITETETNTGELFF. CDR3 DNA sequence: TGTGCCATCACTGAGACAGAGACGAACACCGGGGAGCTGTTTTTT.

This chain connects TRBV5-1 to TRBJ2-1; 8 bases match TRBD1. The CDR3 has 15 residues. The germline CDR1 and CDR2 sequences are SGHRS and YFSETQ. V lost 3 bases, J lost 10 bases, and 12 bases stayed unmatched. The CDR3: CASSSLTGEVWEQFF. In DNA form, the CDR3 reads TGCGCCAGCAGCTCCCTGACAGGGGAAGTGTGGGAGCAGTTCTTC. Filled out from reference TRBV5-1 and TRBJ2-1, the complete variable domain reads KAGVTQTPRYLIKTRGQQVTLSCSPISGHRSVSWYQQTPGQGLQFLFEYFSETQRNKGNFPGRFSGRQFSNSRSEMNVSTLELGDSALYLCASSSLTGEVWEQFFGPGTRLTVL.

The chain employs TRBV3-1 (or the pseudogene TRBV3-2) and TRBJ2-7; no clear D. This CDR3 has 12 amino acids. CDR1 and CDR2 (germline): LGHDT, YNNKEL (reference sequence). Trimming shortened V by 0 bases and J by 9 bases, and 9 bases separated the two germline ends. The DNA for the CDR3 is TGTGCCAGCAGCCAAGAGATCTCCGGGCAGTACTTC. Amino acids: CASSQEISGQYF.

This chain uses TRBV15 with TRBJ2-7; 7 bases match TRBD2. The CDR3 extends over 15 amino acids. The V gene end was trimmed by 2 bases and the J gene end by 0 bases; junction bases not matched to a gene: 4. The germline V gene has CDR1 LNHNV and CDR2 YYDKDF (reference sequence). CDR3 sequence (DNA): TGTGCCACCAGCAGAACTTCTAGCGGCTCCTACGAGCAGTACTTC. Protein sequence: CATSRTSSGSYEQYF.

The J gene is TRBJ2-4, the V gene TRBV18; D possibly matches TRBD1 or TRBD2 (5 bases each). Germline V CDR1 and CDR2: KGHSH, LQKENI. Trimming shortened V by 2 bases and J by 1 base, and 9 bases separated the two germline ends. The length of the CDR3 is 15 residues. The CDR3 DNA sequence: TGTGCCAGCTCACCAGGGACCCACGCCAAAAACATTCAGTACTTC. It specifies CASSPGTHAKNIQYF. Complete variable domain (other parts from reference TRBV18 and TRBJ2-4): NAGVMQNPRHLVRRRGQEARLRCSPMKGHSHVYWYRQLPEEGLKFMVYLQKENIIDESGMPKERFSAEFPKEGPSILRIQQVVRGDSAAYFCASSPGTHAKNIQYFGAGTRLSVL.

The chain links TRBV19 to TRBJ1-5; D unresolved. V was trimmed by 2 bases and J by 6 bases, leaving 11 bases between them. This CDR3 comprises 14 residues. Germline V gene data show CDR1 as LNHDA and CDR2 as SQIVND (reference sequence). The CDR3, as DNA: TGTGCCAGTAGTATAAAAGGATCGGGTCAGCCCCAGCATTTT. Its translation is CASSIKGSGQPQHF.

The chain joins TRBV5-1 to TRBJ2-1; tentatively, D is TRBD1 (6 bases). CDR3 length equals 14 residues. V lost 0 bases and J 5 bases, leaving 9 bases between the germline ends. Germline V gives CDR1 SGHRS, CDR2 YFSETQ. Here the CDR3 DNA reads TGCGCCAGCAGCTTGGAAGGGGGTAACAATGAGCAGTTCTTC. Amino acids: CASSLEGGNNEQFF. Using reference TRBV5-1 and TRBJ2-1 for the parts outside the CDR3, the full variable domain is KAGVTQTPRYLIKTRGQQVTLSCSPISGHRSVSWYQQTPGQGLQFLFEYFSETQRNKGNFPGRFSGRQFSNSRSEMNVSTLELGDSALYLCASSLEGGNNEQFFGPGTRLTVL.

The rearrangement links TRBV9 to TRBJ1-4, with D hard to call. The V and J ends lost 0 bases and 8 bases respectively, with 14 bases between them. The CDR3 contains 15 residues. CDR1 and CDR2 (germline): SGDLS, YYNGEE. The CDR3 loop reads CASSVAPGFGEKLFF. CDR3 nucleotide sequence: TGTGCCAGCAGCGTAGCTCCGGGGTTTGGGGAAAAACTGTTTTTT.

The chain uses TRBV5-4 and TRBJ2-1; D might be TRBD2 (5 bases). V shed 2 bases and J shed 5 bases, with 8 bases lying between them. The CDR3 extends over 13 amino acids. Germline V lookup: CDR1 SGHNT, CDR2 YYREEE (reference sequence). The CDR3 reads CASSFGDDNEQFF. DNA of the CDR3: TGTGCCAGCAGCTTCGGGGATGACAATGAGCAGTTCTTC.

The genes are TRBV7-6 and TRBJ1-3, with D possibly matching TRBD1 (5 bases). V was cut by 5 bases and J by 0 bases, with 20 bases left in between. The CDR3 totals 18 residues. Looked up from germline, CDR1 is SGHVS and CDR2 is FNYEAQ. The DNA for the CDR3 is TGTGCCAGCAGCCCCGTAGAGGGTGGGGGATACTCTGGAAACACCATATATTTT. Residues: CASSPVEGGGYSGNTIYF.

This clone appeared once. V is TRBV3-1 (or the pseudogene TRBV3-2) and J is TRBJ1-1; D gene unclear. This CDR3 is 11 amino acids long. The germline gives CDR1 LGHDT, CDR2 YNNKEL (reference sequence). Trimming stripped 4 bases from V and 6 bases from J, with 6 bases between. CDR3 residues: CASSRESEAFF. CDR3 DNA: TGTGCCAGCAGCCGGGAATCTGAAGCTTTCTTT.

The gene calls are TRBV6-5 and TRBJ1-1; 10 positions agree with TRBD1. This CDR3 spans 15 amino acids. The junction had 6 bases not matched to a gene; V was cut back by 4 bases and J by 4 bases. Looked up from germline, CDR1 is MNHEY and CDR2 is SVGAGI. The CDR3 nucleotides are TGTGCCAGCAGTTTAACCGGGACAGGGGTCACTGAAGCTTTCTTT. Its protein product is CASSLTGTGVTEAFF.

V gene TRBV2 combines with J gene TRBJ2-3; TRBD1 matches at 7 bases. The ends lost 7 bases at V and 7 bases at J; junction bases unmatched: 11. CDR1 and CDR2 from the germline V gene are SNHLY and FYNNEI. The CDR3 extends over 14 amino acids. The CDR3 sequence is CASMKGALENTQYF. CDR3 sequence (DNA): TGTGCCAGCATGAAGGGGGCATTGGAGAATACGCAGTATTTT.

The chain uses TRBV11-1 and TRBJ2-3; tentatively, D is TRBD2 (5 bases). Trimming removed 10 bases from V and 2 bases from J, with 13 bases in between. The CDR3 runs to 13 residues. Germline V gene lookup returns CDR1 SGHAT and CDR2 FQDESV (reference sequence). The CDR3: CAMAGGSTDTQYF. Here the CDR3 DNA reads TGTGCCATGGCGGGCGGCTCCACAGATACGCAGTATTTT.

The rearrangement joins TRBV19 to TRBJ1-6, with D possibly matching TRBD1 (5 bases). The CDR3 has 14 residues. CDR1 LNHDA and CDR2 SQIVND come from the germline V gene (reference sequence). Trimming removed 3 bases at V and 10 bases at J, with 13 bases between. This CDR3 is CASSIEGDGSPLHF. DNA of the CDR3: TGTGCCAGTAGTATTGAAGGGGACGGATCACCCCTCCACTTT. Looking up the rest from reference TRBV19 and TRBJ1-6 gives the full variable domain: DGGITQSPKYLFRKEGQNVTLSCEQNLNHDAMYWYRQDPGQGLRLIYYSQIVNDFQKGDIAEGYSVSREKKESFPLTVTSAQKNPTAFYLCASSIEGDGSPLHFGNGTRLTVT.